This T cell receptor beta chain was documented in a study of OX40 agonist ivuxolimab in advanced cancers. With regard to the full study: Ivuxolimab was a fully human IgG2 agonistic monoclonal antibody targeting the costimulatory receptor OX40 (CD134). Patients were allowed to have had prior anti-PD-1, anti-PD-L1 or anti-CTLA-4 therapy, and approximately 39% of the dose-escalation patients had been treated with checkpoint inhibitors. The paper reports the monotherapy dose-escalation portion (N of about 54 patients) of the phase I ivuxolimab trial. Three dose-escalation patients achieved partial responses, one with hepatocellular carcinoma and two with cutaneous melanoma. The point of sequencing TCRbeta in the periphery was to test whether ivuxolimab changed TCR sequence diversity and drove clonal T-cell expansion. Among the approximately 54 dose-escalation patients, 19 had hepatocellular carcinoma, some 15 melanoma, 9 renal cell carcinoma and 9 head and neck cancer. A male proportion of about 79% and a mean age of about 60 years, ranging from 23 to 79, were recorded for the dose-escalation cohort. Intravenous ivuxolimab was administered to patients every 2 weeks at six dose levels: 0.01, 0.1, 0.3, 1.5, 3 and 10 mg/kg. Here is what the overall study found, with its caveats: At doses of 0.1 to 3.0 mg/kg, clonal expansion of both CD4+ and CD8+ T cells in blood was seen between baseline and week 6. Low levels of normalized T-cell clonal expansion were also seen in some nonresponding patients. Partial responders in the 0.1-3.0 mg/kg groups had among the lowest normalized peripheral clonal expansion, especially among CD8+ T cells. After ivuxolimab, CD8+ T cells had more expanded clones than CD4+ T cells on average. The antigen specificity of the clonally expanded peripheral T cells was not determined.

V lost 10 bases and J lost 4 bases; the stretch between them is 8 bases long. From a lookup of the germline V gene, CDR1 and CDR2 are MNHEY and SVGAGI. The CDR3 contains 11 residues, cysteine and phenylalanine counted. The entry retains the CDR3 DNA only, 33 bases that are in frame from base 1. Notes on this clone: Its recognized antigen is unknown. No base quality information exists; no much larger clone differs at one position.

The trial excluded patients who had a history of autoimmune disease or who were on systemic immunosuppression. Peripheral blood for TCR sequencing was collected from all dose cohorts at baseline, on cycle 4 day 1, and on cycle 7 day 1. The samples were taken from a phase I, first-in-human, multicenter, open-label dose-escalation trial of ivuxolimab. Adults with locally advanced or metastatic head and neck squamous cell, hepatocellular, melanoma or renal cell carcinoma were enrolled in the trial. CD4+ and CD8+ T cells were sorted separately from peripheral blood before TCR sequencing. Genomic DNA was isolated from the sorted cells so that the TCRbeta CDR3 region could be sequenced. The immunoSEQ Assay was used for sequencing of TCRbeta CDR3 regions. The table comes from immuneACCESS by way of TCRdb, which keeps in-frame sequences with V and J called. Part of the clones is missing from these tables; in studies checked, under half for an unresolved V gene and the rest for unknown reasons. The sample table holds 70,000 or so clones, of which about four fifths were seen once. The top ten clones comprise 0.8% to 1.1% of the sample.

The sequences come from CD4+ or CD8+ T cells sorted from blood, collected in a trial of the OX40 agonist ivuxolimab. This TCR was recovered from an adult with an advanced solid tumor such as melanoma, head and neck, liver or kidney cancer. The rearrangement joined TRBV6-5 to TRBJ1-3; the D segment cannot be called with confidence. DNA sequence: TGTGCCACTCAAAGGGGAAACACCATATATTTT. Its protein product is CATQRGNTIYF.